Presented here are 10 T cell receptor beta chains from one specimen sequenced in a study of blood T cell repertoires in COVID-19. TCRdb's table, derived via immunoSEQ multiplex PCR, lists solely in-frame clones and lacks some. The sample consists of fewer than 200,000 clones, approximately 89% of them appearing once. The specimen was peripheral blood. These receptors all come from a man between 40 and 49 years old with active or convalescent COVID-19.

The chain links TRBV9 to TRBJ1-4; 7 bases fit TRBD1. The germline gives CDR1 SGDLS, CDR2 YYNGEE. The CDR3 is 15 amino acids. V was pared by 3 bases and J by 4 bases, with 6 bases of the junction left unmatched. For the CDR3, the DNA is TGTGCCAGCAGCGAAAGGACAGGTTTTAATGAAAAACTGTTTTTT. It yields the protein CASSERTGFNEKLFF.

This clone was seen ten or more times. The CDR3 protein is CASSLQGASHEKLFF. The CDR3 bases are TGCGCCAGCAGCCTCCAGGGGGCGTCACATGAAAAACTGTTTTTT. The rearrangement joins TRBV4-1 to TRBJ1-4; 8 nucleotides match TRBD1. V was clipped by 4 bases and J by 6 bases; unmatched bases: 7. The CDR3 covers 15 residues. Looked up from germline, CDR1 is MGHRA and CDR2 is YSYEKL.

The chain couples TRBV7-9 to TRBJ2-1; tentatively, D is TRBD1 (6 bases). V lost 1 base and J 6 bases, leaving 19 bases between the germline ends. The CDR3 spans 17 residues. Germline CDR1 is SEHNR and CDR2 is FQNEAQ (reference sequence). The CDR3 region has the DNA TGTGCCAGCAGCTTAGACCGGACAGCCACGAGGGGCAATGAGCAGTTCTTC. Translation: CASSLDRTATRGNEQFF.

Turning to this clone: This same CDR3 is encoded by further DNA sequences in the sample. DNA for the CDR3: TGTGCCAGCAGCGTAGGCGGGGGCCCCTACGAGCAGTACTTC. Amino acids: CASSVGGGPYEQYF. The chain uses TRBV9 and TRBJ2-7; D is possibly TRBD2 (7 bases). CDR1 and CDR2 (germline): SGDLS, YYNGEE. V lost 0 bases to trimming and J lost 2 bases, with 9 bases between them. CDR3 length: 14 residues.

The V call is TRBV3-1 (or the pseudogene TRBV3-2), the J call TRBJ2-7; TRBD2 matches 11 bases. In germline, CDR1 is LGHDT, CDR2 YNNKEL (reference sequence). V was pared by 7 bases and J by 5 bases, with 7 bases of the junction left unmatched. The CDR3 is made up of 14 amino acids. Here the CDR3 reads CASNPSGGSHEQYF. CDR3 DNA: TGTGCCAGCAACCCTAGCGGGGGGAGCCACGAGCAGTACTTC.

The chain uses TRBV4-1 and TRBJ2-7; 7 bases agree with TRBD1. Germline CDR1 and CDR2: MGHRA and YSYEKL. V dropped 1 base and J dropped 4; count of bases not matched to a gene: 10. The CDR3 loop spans 16 amino acids. The CDR3 reads CASSQGILDRPYEQYF. In DNA, the CDR3 is TGCGCCAGCAGCCAAGGGATATTGGACAGGCCTTACGAGCAGTACTTC.

This clone has only one observation. The chain employs TRBV29-1 and TRBJ1-2; 9 positions match TRBD1. This CDR3 has 13 amino acids. V shed 5 bases and J 3 bases; nucleotides not matched to a gene: 4. Per germline, CDR1 SQVTM and CDR2 ANQGSEA. DNA of the CDR3: TGCAGCGTTAGGACAGGGGCGGACTATGGCTACACCTTC. Encoded protein: CSVRTGADYGYTF.

CDR3 nucleotide sequence: TGTGCCAGCAGTACTACAGGGGGCAACACTGAAGCTTTCTTT. Translated: CASSTTGGNTEAFF. V usage is TRBV2 and J usage is TRBJ1-1; 9 nucleotides agree with TRBD1. The germline V gene encodes CDR1 SNHLY and CDR2 FYNNEI. The CDR3 sequence is 14 residues long. The V segment lost 5 bases and the J segment 2 bases; nucleotides outside the gene matches: 3.

The chain joins TRBV15 to TRBJ2-7, with unresolved D. The CDR3 has 13 amino acids. V dropped 2 bases and J dropped 2 bases, with 7 bases sitting between them. Germline V gene lookup returns CDR1 LNHNV and CDR2 YYDKDF (reference sequence). CDR3 nucleotide sequence: TGTGCCACCAGCAGATCCTCTCCCTACGAGCAGTACTTC. Amino acid sequence: CATSRSSPYEQYF.

The chain joins TRBV14 to TRBJ1-2; 9 bases match TRBD1. The CDR3 is made up of 16 amino acids. CDR1 and CDR2 from the germline V gene are SGHDN and FVKESK. Trimming at V came to 6 bases and at J to 8 bases, leaving 16 bases not matched to a gene. The CDR3: CASSHLLRTGAEGYTF. As DNA, the CDR3 is TGTGCCAGCAGTCACCTCTTGAGGACAGGGGCGGAAGGCTACACCTTC. The whole variable domain, filled in from reference TRBV14 and TRBJ1-2, reads EAGVTQFPSHSVIEKGQTVTLRCDPISGHDNLYWYRRVMGKEIKFLLHFVKESKQDESGMPNNRFLAERTGGTYSTLKVQPAELEDSGVYFCASSHLLRTGAEGYTFGSGTRLTVV.